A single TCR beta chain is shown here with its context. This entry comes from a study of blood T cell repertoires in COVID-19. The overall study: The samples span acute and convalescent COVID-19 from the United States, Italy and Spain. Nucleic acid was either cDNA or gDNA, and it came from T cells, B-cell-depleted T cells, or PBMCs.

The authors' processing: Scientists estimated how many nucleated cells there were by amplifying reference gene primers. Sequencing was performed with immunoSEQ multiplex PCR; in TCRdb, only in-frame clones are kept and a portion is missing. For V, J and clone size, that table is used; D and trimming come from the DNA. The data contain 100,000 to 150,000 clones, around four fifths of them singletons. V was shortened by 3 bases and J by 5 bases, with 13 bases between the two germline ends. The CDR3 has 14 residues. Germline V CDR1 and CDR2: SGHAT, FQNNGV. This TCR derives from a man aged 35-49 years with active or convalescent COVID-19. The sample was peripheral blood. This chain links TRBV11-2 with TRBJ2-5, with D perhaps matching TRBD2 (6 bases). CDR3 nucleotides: TGTGCCAGCAGCTTGGGAGGCCGACTTGAGACCCAGTACTTC. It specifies CASSLGGRLETQYF.